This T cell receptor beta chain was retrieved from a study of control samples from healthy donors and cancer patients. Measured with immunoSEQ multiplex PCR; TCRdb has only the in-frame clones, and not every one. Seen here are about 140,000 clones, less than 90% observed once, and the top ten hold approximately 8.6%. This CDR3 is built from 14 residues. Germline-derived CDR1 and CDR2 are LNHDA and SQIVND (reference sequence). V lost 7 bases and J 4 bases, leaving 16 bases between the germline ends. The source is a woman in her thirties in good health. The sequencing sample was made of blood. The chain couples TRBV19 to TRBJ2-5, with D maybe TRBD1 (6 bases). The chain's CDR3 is CASMGLGATETQYF. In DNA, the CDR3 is TGTGCCAGTATGGGGCTGGGGGCGACAGAGACCCAGTACTTC.